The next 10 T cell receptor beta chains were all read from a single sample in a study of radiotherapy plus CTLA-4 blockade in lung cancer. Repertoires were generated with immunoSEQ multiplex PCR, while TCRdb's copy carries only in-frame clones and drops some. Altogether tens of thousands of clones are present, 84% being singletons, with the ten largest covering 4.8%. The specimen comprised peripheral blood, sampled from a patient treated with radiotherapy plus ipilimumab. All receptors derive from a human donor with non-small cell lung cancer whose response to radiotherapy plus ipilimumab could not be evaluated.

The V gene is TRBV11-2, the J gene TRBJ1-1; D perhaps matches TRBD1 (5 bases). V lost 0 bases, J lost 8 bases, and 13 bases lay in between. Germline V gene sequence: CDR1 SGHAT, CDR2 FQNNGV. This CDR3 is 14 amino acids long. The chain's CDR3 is CASSLDPGSSEAFF. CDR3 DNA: TGTGCCAGCAGCTTAGATCCAGGGTCGTCGGAAGCTTTCTTT. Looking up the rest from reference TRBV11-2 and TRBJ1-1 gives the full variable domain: EAGVAQSPRYKIIEKRQSVAFWCNPISGHATLYWYQQILGQGPKLLIQFQNNGVVDDSQLPKDRFSAERLKGVDSTLKIQPAKLEDSAVYLCASSLDPGSSEAFFGQGTRLTVV.

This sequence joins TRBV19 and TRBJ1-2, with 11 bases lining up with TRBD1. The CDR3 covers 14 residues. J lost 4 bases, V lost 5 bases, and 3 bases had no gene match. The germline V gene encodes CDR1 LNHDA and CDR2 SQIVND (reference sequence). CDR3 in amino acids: CASSAGQGGYGYTF. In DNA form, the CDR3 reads TGTGCCAGTAGTGCGGGACAGGGGGGCTATGGCTACACCTTC.

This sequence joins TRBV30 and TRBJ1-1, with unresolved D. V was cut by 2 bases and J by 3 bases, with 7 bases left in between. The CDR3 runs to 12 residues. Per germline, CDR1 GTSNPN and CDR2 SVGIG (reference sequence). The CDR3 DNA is TGTGCCTGGAGTCCAAGCGACACTGAAGCTTTCTTT. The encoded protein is CAWSPSDTEAFF.

The CDR3 sequence: CASSTRPYRGPYEQYF. The CDR3 nucleotides are TGTGCCAGCAGTACCCGACCTTACCGGGGTCCCTACGAGCAGTACTTC. This chain connects TRBV28 to TRBJ2-7, with a tentative D call TRBD2 (5 bases). Trimming shortened V by 5 bases and J by 2 bases, and 19 bases separated the two germline ends. This CDR3 spans 16 amino acids. Germline V lookup: CDR1 MDHEN, CDR2 SYDVKM.

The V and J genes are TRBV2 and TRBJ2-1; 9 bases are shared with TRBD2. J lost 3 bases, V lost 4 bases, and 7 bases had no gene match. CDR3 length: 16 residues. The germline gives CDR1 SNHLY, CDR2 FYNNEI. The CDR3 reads CASSGMAGGLYNEQFF. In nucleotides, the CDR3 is TGTGCCAGCAGTGGTATGGCGGGGGGGCTCTACAATGAGCAGTTCTTC.

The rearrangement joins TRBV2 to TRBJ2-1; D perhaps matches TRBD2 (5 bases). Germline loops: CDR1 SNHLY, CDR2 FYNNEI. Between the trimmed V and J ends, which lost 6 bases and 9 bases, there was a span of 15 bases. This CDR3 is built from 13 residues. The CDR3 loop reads CASSPELATEQFF. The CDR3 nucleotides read TGTGCCAGCAGCCCAGAGCTAGCTACTGAGCAGTTCTTC.

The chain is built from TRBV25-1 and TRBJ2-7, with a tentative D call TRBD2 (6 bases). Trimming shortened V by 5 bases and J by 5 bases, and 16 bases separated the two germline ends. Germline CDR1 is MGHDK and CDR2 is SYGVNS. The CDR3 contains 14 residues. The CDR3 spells CASSSTGGWNEQYF. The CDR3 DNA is TGTGCCAGCAGTTCAACCGGGGGTTGGAACGAGCAGTACTTC.

In nucleotides, the CDR3 is TGCGCCAGCAGCCAAGACCTACAGGGCAATTCACCCCTCCACTTT. Its translation: CASSQDLQGNSPLHF. This chain joins TRBV4-3 and TRBJ1-6; a weak D match, TRBD1 (6 bases). The CDR3 length is 15 residues. Germline CDR1 LGHNA, CDR2 YSLEER. Trimming took 0 bases from V and 7 from J, leaving 10 bases between them.

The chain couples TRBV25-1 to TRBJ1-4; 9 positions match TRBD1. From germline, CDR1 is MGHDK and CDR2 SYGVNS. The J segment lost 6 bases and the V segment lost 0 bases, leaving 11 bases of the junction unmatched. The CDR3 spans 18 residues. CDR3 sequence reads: CASSEYYVVWTGDEKLFF. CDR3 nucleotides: TGTGCCAGCAGTGAATATTACGTCGTCTGGACAGGGGATGAAAAACTGTTTTTT.

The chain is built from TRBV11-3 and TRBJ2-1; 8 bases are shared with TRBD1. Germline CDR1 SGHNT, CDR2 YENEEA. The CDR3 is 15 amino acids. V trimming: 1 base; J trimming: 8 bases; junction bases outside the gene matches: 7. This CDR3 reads CASSLGWAGGDEQFF. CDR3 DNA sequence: TGTGCCAGCAGCTTAGGGTGGGCAGGGGGCGATGAGCAGTTCTTC. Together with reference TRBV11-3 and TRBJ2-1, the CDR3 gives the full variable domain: EAGVVQSPRYKIIEKKQPVAFWCNPISGHNTLYWYLQNLGQGPELLIRYENEEAVDDSQLPKDRFSAERLKGVDSTLKIQPAELGDSAVYLCASSLGWAGGDEQFFGPGTRLTVL.